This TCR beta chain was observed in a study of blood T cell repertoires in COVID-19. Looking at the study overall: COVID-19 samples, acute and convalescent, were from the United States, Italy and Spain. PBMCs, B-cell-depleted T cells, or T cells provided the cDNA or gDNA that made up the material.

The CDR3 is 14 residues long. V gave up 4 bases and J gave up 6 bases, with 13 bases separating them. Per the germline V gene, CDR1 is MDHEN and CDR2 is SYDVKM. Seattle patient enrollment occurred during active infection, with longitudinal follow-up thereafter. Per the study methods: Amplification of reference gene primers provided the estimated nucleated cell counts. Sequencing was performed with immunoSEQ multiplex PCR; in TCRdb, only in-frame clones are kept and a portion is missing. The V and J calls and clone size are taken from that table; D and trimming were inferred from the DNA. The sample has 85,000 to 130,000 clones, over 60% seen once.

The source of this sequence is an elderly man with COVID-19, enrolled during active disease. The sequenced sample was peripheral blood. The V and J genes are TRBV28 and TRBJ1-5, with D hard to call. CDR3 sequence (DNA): TGTGCCAGCAGTTATGAAGGGAGAGGTCAGCCCCAGCATTTT. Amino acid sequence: CASSYEGRGQPQHF.